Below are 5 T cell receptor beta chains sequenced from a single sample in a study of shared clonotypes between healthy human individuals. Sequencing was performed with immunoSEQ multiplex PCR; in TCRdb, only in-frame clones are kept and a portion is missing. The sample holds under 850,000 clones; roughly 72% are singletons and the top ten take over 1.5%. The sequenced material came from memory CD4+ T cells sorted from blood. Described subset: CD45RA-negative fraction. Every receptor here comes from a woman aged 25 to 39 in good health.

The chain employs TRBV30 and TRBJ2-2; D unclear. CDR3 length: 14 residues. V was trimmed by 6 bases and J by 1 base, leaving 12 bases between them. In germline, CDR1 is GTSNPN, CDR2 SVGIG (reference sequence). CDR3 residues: CACNRRRNTGELFF. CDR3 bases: TGTGCCTGCAACCGACGGAGGAACACCGGGGAGCTGTTTTTT.

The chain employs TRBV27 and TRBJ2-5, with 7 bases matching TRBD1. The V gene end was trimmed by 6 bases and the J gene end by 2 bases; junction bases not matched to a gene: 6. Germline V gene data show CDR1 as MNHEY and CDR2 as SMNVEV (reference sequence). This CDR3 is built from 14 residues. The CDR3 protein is CASSRGQIQETQYF. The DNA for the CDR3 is TGTGCCAGCAGCAGGGGACAGATACAAGAGACCCAGTACTTC.

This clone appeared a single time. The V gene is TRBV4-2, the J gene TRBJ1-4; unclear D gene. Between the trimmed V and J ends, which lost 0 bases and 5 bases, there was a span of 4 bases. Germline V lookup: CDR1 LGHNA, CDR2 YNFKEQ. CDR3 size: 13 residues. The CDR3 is CASSQDLNEKLFF. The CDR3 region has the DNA TGTGCCAGCAGCCAAGACTTGAATGAAAAACTGTTTTTT.

In DNA, the CDR3 is TGCGCCAGCAGCTTGGCCGTCGGGAGGGCCACAGATACGCAGTATTTT. Amino acid sequence: CASSLAVGRATDTQYF. The rearrangement links TRBV5-1 to TRBJ2-3, with 8 bases lining up with TRBD2. Germline-derived CDR1 and CDR2 are SGHRS and YFSETQ. J gave up 2 bases and V 0 bases, and 5 bases lay outside the gene matches. This CDR3 spans 16 amino acids. Complete variable domain (other parts from reference TRBV5-1 and TRBJ2-3): KAGVTQTPRYLIKTRGQQVTLSCSPISGHRSVSWYQQTPGQGLQFLFEYFSETQRNKGNFPGRFSGRQFSNSRSEMNVSTLELGDSALYLCASSLAVGRATDTQYFGPGTRLTVL.

The CDR3 loop reads CASSTGQTSHNEQFF. The CDR3 nucleotides read TGCGCCAGCAGCACGGGACAAACTTCCCACAATGAGCAGTTCTTC. The V gene is TRBV5-1, the J gene TRBJ2-1; possibly TRBD1 for D (6 bases). CDR3 length: 15 residues. Germline CDR1 is SGHRS and CDR2 is YFSETQ. Trimming pared 4 bases from V and 5 bases from J, leaving 16 bases between. The full variable domain, rest sourced from reference TRBV5-1 and TRBJ2-1, is KAGVTQTPRYLIKTRGQQVTLSCSPISGHRSVSWYQQTPGQGLQFLFEYFSETQRNKGNFPGRFSGRQFSNSRSEMNVSTLELGDSALYLCASSTGQTSHNEQFFGPGTRLTVL.